The rows below give T cell receptor beta chains drawn from one sample of a study of shared T cell receptors in the human thymus. The method was immunoSEQ multiplex PCR; TCRdb's version includes in-frame clones alone and lacks a portion of them. The profile shows hundreds of thousands of clones, more than 85% of them singletons. The sequenced sample consisted of thymocytes. The receptors come from a human donor. Each CDR3 is given with its conserved first and last residue. D genes are given only for firm matches. Where a row states a size, it is once, few, many or the class of an expanded clone; other rows omit it.

TRBJ2-1 | TRBV27 | - | - | TGTGCCAGCAGTCCAACTCCTCACAATGAGCAGTTCTTC | CASSPTPHNEQFF
TRBJ2-1 | TRBV27 | TRBD2 | - | TGTGCCAGCAGCTCCGGGACTAGCGGGGTAAGCTCCTACAATGAGCAGTTCTTC | CASSSGTSGVSSYNEQFF
TRBJ2-1 | TRBV7-7 | - | - | TGTGCCAGCAGCTTGGCCCCGCCCGATTGGGGCAATGAGCAGTTCTTC | CASSLAPPDWGNEQFF
TRBJ1-1 | TRBV29-1 | TRBD1 | - | TGCAGCGTTGAAGGTATTGACAGGGTCGAGAACACTGAAGCTTTCTTT | CSVEGIDRVENTEAFF
TRBJ2-6 | TRBV7-6 | - | - | TGTGCCAGCAGCTTAGTGCAGGGGCCCTCTGGGGCCAACGTCCTGACTTTC | CASSLVQGPSGANVLTF
TRBJ2-7 | TRBV10-1 | - | - | TGCGCCAGCAGTGACAGGGTCTACGAGCAGTACTTC | CASSDRVYEQYF
TRBJ1-5 | TRBV5-6 | - | - | TGTGCCAGCAGCTTGCGTCCCTGGGGCCAGCCCCAGCATTTT | CASSLRPWGQPQHF
TRBJ2-1 | TRBV6-5 | - | - | TGTGCCACCAGACAGGCCCTAGGCAATGAGCAGTTCTTC | CATRQALGNEQFF
TRBJ2-7 | TRBV28 | - | - | TGTGCCAGCAGCCCCTCCCGCGGACAAGGATTCGAGCAGTACTTC | CASSPSRGQGFEQYF
TRBJ2-1 | TRBV27 | - | - | TGTGCCAGCAAGGGCGGTCTTCTTAACTACAATGAGCAGTTCTTC | CASKGGLLNYNEQFF
TRBJ1-5 | TRBV15 | - | - | TGTGCCACCAAGTCTCCGGGGAATCAGCCCCAGCATTTT | CATKSPGNQPQHF
TRBJ2-7 | TRBV6-1 | - | - | TGTGCCAGCAGTGAATTGGGGAATTACCGCGAGCAGTACTTC | CASSELGNYREQYF
TRBJ2-4 | TRBV27 | - | - | TGTGCCAGCAGTTTTGGCCAGCAACTAGCCAAAAACATTCAGTACTTC | CASSFGQQLAKNIQYF
TRBJ1-4 | TRBV15 | TRBD1 | - | TGTGCCACCAGCGTCCCCGGGGCAGGGGGACAACACAATGAAAAACTGTTTTTT | CATSVPGAGGQHNEKLFF
TRBJ2-1 | TRBV20-1 | - | - | TGCAGTCCGATATGTGGTGGGGAGCAGTTCTTC | CSPICGGEQFF
TRBJ1-1 | TRBV6-5 | - | - | TGTGCCAGCATGAAGGTGAACACTGAAGCTTTCTTT | CASMKVNTEAFF
TRBJ2-7 | TRBV5-1 | - | - | TGCGCCAGCAGATCCTACGAGCAGTACTTC | CASRSYEQYF
TRBJ2-3 | TRBV27 | - | - | TGTGCCAGCAAGGAGGGGCCACTCACAGATACGCAGTATTTT | CASKEGPLTDTQYF
TRBJ2-3 | TRBV5-1 | - | - | TGCGCCAGCACGCCGGGAGACTCTAGCACAGATACGCAGTATTTT | CASTPGDSSTDTQYF
TRBJ2-7 | TRBV19 | - | - | TGTGCCCTTAGTTTTGCCCGAGGGCAACCCCGCGGCGAGCAGTACTTC | CALSFARGQPRGEQYF
TRBJ2-7 | TRBV27 | - | - | TGTGCCAGCAGTTTATCGATGGGGGGCGAGCAGTACTTC | CASSLSMGGEQYF
TRBJ1-4 | TRBV6-5 | - | - | TGTGCCAGCAGTTACTCGAGGGGAGCGACTAATGAAAAACTGTTTTTT | CASSYSRGATNEKLFF
TRBJ1-5 | TRBV30 | - | - | TGTGCCTGGAGCGATATCGGGCGTGACAGGAACAATCAGCCCCAGCATTTT | CAWSDIGRDRNNQPQHF
TRBJ1-1 | TRBV15 | TRBD1 | - | TGTGCCACCAGCAGACCTATTAGACAGGGTATTTTTTTGAACACTGAAGCTTTCTTT | CATSRPIRQGIFLNTEAFF
TRBJ2-7 | TRBV19 | - | - | TGTGCCAGTAGTATAAGAGGGGCTCCGTACCCCCGTGGGGACTTTACGGAGCAGTACTTC | CASSIRGAPYPRGDFTEQYF
TRBJ1-2 | TRBV5-8 | - | - | TGTGCCAGCAGCTTCGGGGACTTTGGCTACACCTTC | CASSFGDFGYTF
TRBJ2-7 | TRBV27 | TRBD1 | - | TGTGCCAGCAGTTTATCGAGACGGGACAGGGGAGTAACCTACGAGCAGTACTTC | CASSLSRRDRGVTYEQYF
TRBJ2-1 | TRBV29-1 | - | - | TGCAGCGTTGCGGGACTCCGGTACAATGAGCAGTTCTTC | CSVAGLRYNEQFF
TRBJ1-3 | TRBV28 | TRBD1 | - | TGTGCCAGCAGTGCCCGACAGGGCAACACCATATATTTT | CASSARQGNTIYF
TRBJ2-7 | TRBV7-9 | - | - | TGTGCCAGCAGCCCGACAATTTCTAAGGGGTACTTC | CASSPTISKGYF
TRBJ2-2 | TRBV5-1 | - | once | TGCGCCAGCAGCCTGGTCGGGAAGGTCGGGGAGCTGTTTTTT | CASSLVGKVGELFF
TRBJ2-5 | TRBV11-2 | - | - | TGTGCCAGCAGCCCCTCGACACAAGGAGAGACCCAGTACTTC | CASSPSTQGETQYF
TRBJ1-1 | TRBV10-3 | - | - | TGTGCCATCAGTGAGGGGGCTGTGGCTTTCTTT | CAISEGAVAFF
TRBJ1-5 | TRBV2 | - | - | TGTGCCAGCAGCCCCCCCCCATATAAGGCCCACAATCAGCCCCAGCATTTT | CASSPPPYKAHNQPQHF
TRBJ2-7 | TRBV27 | - | - | TGTGCCAGCAGTTTACCTCCCCCCAGGGCAGGGGTCGAGCAGTACTTC | CASSLPPPRAGVEQYF
TRBJ1-5 | TRBV4-1 | - | - | TGCGCCAGCAGCCAAGGCTTTTCAGGGGTAACGAGCAATCAGCCCCAGCATTTT | CASSQGFSGVTSNQPQHF
TRBJ2-7 | TRBV10-2 | TRBD2 | - | TGCGCCAGCAGTGAGCTCAAGACTAGCGGGGCCTCCTACGAGCAGTACTTC | CASSELKTSGASYEQYF
TRBJ2-1 | TRBV5-1 | TRBD1 | - | TGCGCCAGCAGCGTGACAGGGGGCGCAGGGAATGAGCAGTTCTTC | CASSVTGGAGNEQFF
TRBJ2-1 | TRBV25-1 | - | - | TGTGCCAGCAGTGCGTTAGCGGCGGACAATGAGCAGTTCTTC | CASSALAADNEQFF
TRBJ1-2 | TRBV4-2 | - | - | TGTGCCAGCAGCGATCGGCCAAGAAACTATGGCTACACCTTC | CASSDRPRNYGYTF
TRBJ1-5 | TRBV5-1 | - | once | TGCGCCAGCAGCTCTTTGGGGGGCGATCAGCCCCAGCATTTT | CASSSLGGDQPQHF
TRBJ2-7 | TRBV28 | - | once | TGTGCCAGTAACGCGGCCGGATTTGATAACGAGCAGTACTTC | CASNAAGFDNEQYF
TRBJ2-2 | TRBV5-1 | TRBD1 | - | TGCGCCAGCAGCGGTGGGACAGGGGGCGCCGCCGGGGAGCTGTTTTTT | CASSGGTGGAAGELFF
TRBJ2-7 | TRBV20-1 | - | - | TGCAGTGCCCGATCCTACGAGCAGTACTTC | CSARSYEQYF
TRBJ2-3 | TRBV28 | - | - | TGTGCCAGCAGTTTCGGGTGGGGGGGCGGAGATACGCAGTATTTT | CASSFGWGGGDTQYF
TRBJ1-2 | TRBV6-1 | - | - | TGTGCCACCCACACTCCCGGGGGATTGTTCGGCTACACCTTC | CATHTPGGLFGYTF
TRBJ2-7 | TRBV20-1 | TRBD1 | - | TGCAGTGCTAGAGAGGGAAAGACAGGGGCGTTC | CSAREGKTGAF
TRBJ2-7 | TRBV28 | - | - | TGTGCCAGCAGCGACAGTGATGCCTACGAGCAGTACTTC | CASSDSDAYEQYF
TRBJ2-3 | TRBV15 | TRBD1 | once | TGTGCCACCAGCGAATGGCGACAGGGGAGTGAAGATACGCAGTATTTT | CATSEWRQGSEDTQYF
TRBJ2-6 | TRBV7-2 | - | - | TGTGCCAGCAGCTTAGCCCCGGGCACGAGACCTGGGGCCAACGTCCTGACTTTC | CASSLAPGTRPGANVLTF
TRBJ2-1 | TRBV28 | - | - | TGTGCCAGCAGTTTATTGGGGACTGAGCAGTTCTTC | CASSLLGTEQFF
TRBJ2-7 | TRBV30 | TRBD2 | - | TGTGCCTGGGCGGGAGGGCCGGTCGAGCAGTACTTC | CAWAGGPVEQYF
TRBJ2-1 | TRBV23-1 | - | - | TGCGCCAGCAGTCAATCGCAGAAGGGCTGGCGTCATGAGCAGTTCTTC | CASSQSQKGWRHEQFF
TRBJ2-7 | TRBV7-9 | - | - | TGTGCCAGCAGCCTGACAATCCACGAGCAGTACTTC | CASSLTIHEQYF